Shown below are 28 T cell receptor beta chains from a single sample sequenced in a study of T cells expressing NK-cell markers. TCRdb re-called the 5' RACE reads and shows each CDR3 protein once, DNA omitted. The repertoire table contains more than 90,000 distinct CDR3 sequences. Sequencing was done on a sample of blood T cells: a sorted CD56 or NKG2C T cell subset, CD4+ or CD8+ T cells, or bulk PBMC T cells (not recorded which). The receptor set was obtained from a woman aged 18 to 75 in good health.

The chain employs TRBV27 and TRBJ2-2; TCRdb picks TRBD1, but there is no DNA to check that call. CDR1 is MNHEY, CDR2 SMNVEV, per germline (reference sequence). The CDR3 extends over 14 amino acids. The CDR3 loop reads CASSEGTAPGELFF.

This rearrangement joins TRBV6-2 or TRBV6-3 to TRBJ1-5; the TRBD1 assignment by TCRdb is unverifiable without DNA. Germline CDR1 reads MNHEY; CDR2 reads SVGEGT. The CDR3 has 14 amino acids. The CDR3 loop is CASSPGQEYQPQHF.

This chain's CDR3 is CASSVGGRGQDEQFF. The gene calls are TRBV9 and TRBJ2-1; TCRdb picks TRBD1, but there is no DNA to check that call. The CDR3 is made up of 15 amino acids. Germline lookup yields CDR1 SGDLS and CDR2 YYNGEE.

This chain connects TRBV20-1 to TRBJ2-5; TCRdb reports TRBD1, a call that lacks DNA to check it against. The CDR3 is 15 amino acids. In germline, CDR1 is DFQATT, CDR2 SNEGSKA (reference sequence). CDR3: CSARDLNRGLETQYF.

This chain connects TRBV7-9 to TRBJ2-3; the TRBD1 assignment by TCRdb is unverifiable without DNA. The germline V gene has CDR1 SEHNR and CDR2 FQNEAQ (reference sequence). The CDR3 contains 17 residues. The CDR3 protein is CASSYPQGGVSTDTQYF.

The rearrangement joins TRBV10-3 to TRBJ2-1; without DNA, the TCRdb call of TRBD1 cannot be checked. From germline, CDR1 is ENHRY and CDR2 SYGVKD. The CDR3 is made up of 16 amino acids. The CDR3 loop reads CAISEADGQFYNEQFF.

The J gene is TRBJ1-1, the V gene TRBV9. This CDR3 has 15 amino acids. CDR1 SGDLS and CDR2 YYNGEE come from the germline V gene. CDR3 amino acids: CASSVQAAMNTEAFF. Supplemented by reference TRBV9 and TRBJ1-1, the full variable domain reads DSGVTQTPKHLITATGQRVTLRCSPRSGDLSVYWYQQSLDQGLQFLIQYYNGEERAKGNILERFSAQQFPDLHSELNLSSLELGDSALYFCASSVQAAMNTEAFFGQGTRLTVV.

The V call is TRBV30, the J call TRBJ2-5. The V gene's germline CDR1 is GTSNPN and CDR2 SVGIG (reference sequence). The CDR3 is 13 amino acids. CDR3 amino acids: CAWSVGWEETQYF.

The V gene is TRBV10-3, the J gene TRBJ2-3; with no DNA, the TCRdb D assignment of TRBD2 cannot be verified. CDR1 and CDR2 (germline): ENHRY, SYGVKD. CDR3 length: 18 amino acids. This chain's CDR3 is CAISESGNLAGPTDTQYF.

The rearrangement joins TRBV7-9 to TRBJ1-4; TCRdb gives TRBD1 as the D gene, but with no DNA this cannot be confirmed. CDR3 length: 15 residues. Germline V gene data show CDR1 as SEHNR and CDR2 as FQNEAQ (reference sequence). CDR3 sequence: CASSPTGDVNEKLFF.

The rearrangement uses TRBV12-3 or TRBV12-4 and TRBJ2-2; the TCRdb call, TRBD2, lacks DNA for checking. The CDR3 has 14 amino acids. CDR3 protein: CASSPRASGGELFF.

V usage is TRBV9 and J usage is TRBJ2-5; TCRdb proposes TRBD1, but this gene call is untestable without DNA. Germline assignment: CDR1 SGDLS and CDR2 YYNGEE. CDR3 size: 14 residues. CDR3 region: CASSVGQGKETQYF.

V usage is TRBV11-2 and J usage is TRBJ2-1; the D call from TCRdb, TRBD2, cannot be confirmed without DNA. CDR1 and CDR2 (germline): SGHAT, FQNNGV. This CDR3 has 16 amino acids. The CDR3 here is CASSPTSGSPYNEQFF.

The gene calls are TRBV7-2 and TRBJ2-4; the TCRdb call, TRBD1, lacks DNA for checking. CDR1 and CDR2 from the germline V gene are SGHTA and FQGNSA. This CDR3 region has 16 residues. CDR3 amino acids: CASSPMADIGRNIQYF.

V usage is TRBV12-3 or TRBV12-4 and J usage is TRBJ2-1. The CDR3 extends over 15 amino acids. Here the CDR3 reads CASNLAGDGDDEQFF.

The chain recombines TRBV5-6 with TRBJ2-1; with no DNA, the TCRdb D assignment of TRBD1 cannot be verified. This CDR3 has 14 residues. The germline CDR1 and CDR2 sequences are SGHDT and YYEEEE. The CDR3 protein is CASSSSDRDNEQFF.

The chain joins TRBV6-5 to TRBJ1-1. The CDR3 extends over 14 amino acids. The germline V gene encodes CDR1 MNHEY and CDR2 SVGAGI. The CDR3 region is CASSYSIIVSTAFF.

The chain is built from TRBV11-1 and TRBJ2-6; TCRdb outputs TRBD1, but without DNA this stays unchecked. The CDR3 is 20 amino acids. CDR1 and CDR2 from the germline V gene are SGHAT and FQDESV (reference sequence). The CDR3 loop is CASSSAIGTGGFSGANVLTF.

J is TRBJ2-3 and V is TRBV12-3 or TRBV12-4; TCRdb's D call of TRBD2 is untestable without DNA. The CDR3 contains 15 residues. The CDR3 is CASTLPGLVPDTQYF.

The chain links TRBV20-1 to TRBJ2-5; checking the TCRdb D call of TRBD2 is not possible without DNA. The CDR3 is 17 residues long. Germline CDR1 reads DFQATT; CDR2 reads SNEGSKA (reference sequence). CDR3 protein: CSARDLYGGGIQETQYF.

This chain links TRBV28 with TRBJ2-4; TCRdb lists TRBD2, though no DNA is available to test this call. Germline V gene data show CDR1 as MDHEN and CDR2 as SYDVKM. The CDR3 runs 13 residues. The CDR3 is CASSRNLGDIQYF.

The gene calls are TRBV5-6 and TRBJ2-7; TCRdb outputs TRBD1, but without DNA this stays unchecked. Germline CDR1 is SGHDT and CDR2 is YYEEEE. This CDR3 contains 14 residues. This chain's CDR3 is CASSLGGSSYEQYF.

The genes are TRBV12-3 or TRBV12-4 and TRBJ2-5; TCRdb indicates TRBD2, and absent DNA this call remains unverified. The CDR3 runs 16 residues. The CDR3 reads CASRPEWTSAQETQYF.

V is TRBV20-1 and J is TRBJ2-1; TCRdb's D call, TRBD2, is unchecked because there is no DNA. The germline gives CDR1 DFQATT, CDR2 SNEGSKA (reference sequence). The CDR3 length is 14 residues. This chain's CDR3 is CSALLAGIYNEQFF.

This chain links TRBV12-3 or TRBV12-4 with TRBJ1-1; TCRdb returns TRBD1, unconfirmable since there is no DNA. This CDR3 has 14 residues. This chain's CDR3 is CASTWSGTGTEAFF.

V and J are TRBV7-9 and TRBJ2-1; TCRdb names TRBD2, which stays unverified in the absence of DNA. The CDR3 runs 17 residues. The germline V gene has CDR1 SEHNR and CDR2 FQNEAQ (reference sequence). This chain's CDR3 is CASSLGASGGLRNEQFF.

The chain uses TRBV5-4 and TRBJ2-1; no DNA is available, so the TRBD2 call from TCRdb remains unchecked. Germline V CDR1 and CDR2: SGHNT, YYREEE (reference sequence). The CDR3 loop spans 12 amino acids. CDR3 region: CASRSGTNEQFF.

The chain carries TRBV6-4 and TRBJ1-2; TCRdb's D gene call, TRBD1, goes unchecked for lack of DNA. The germline gives CDR1 MRHNA, CDR2 SNTAGT. This CDR3 comprises 15 residues. The CDR3 loop reads CASSPIGTGSYGYTF.